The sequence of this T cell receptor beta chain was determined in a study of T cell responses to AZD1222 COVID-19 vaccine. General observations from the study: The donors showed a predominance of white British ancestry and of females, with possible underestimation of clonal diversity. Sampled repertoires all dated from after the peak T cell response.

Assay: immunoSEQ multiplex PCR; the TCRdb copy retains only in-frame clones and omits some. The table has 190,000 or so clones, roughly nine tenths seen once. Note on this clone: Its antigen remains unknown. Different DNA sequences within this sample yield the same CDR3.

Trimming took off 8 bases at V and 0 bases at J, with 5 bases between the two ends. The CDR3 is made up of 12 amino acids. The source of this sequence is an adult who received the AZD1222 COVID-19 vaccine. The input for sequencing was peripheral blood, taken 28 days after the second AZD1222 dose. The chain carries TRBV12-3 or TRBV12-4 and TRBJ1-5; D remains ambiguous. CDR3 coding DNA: TGTGCCAGCTCCTATAGCAATCAGCCCCAGCATTTT. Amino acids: CASSYSNQPQHF.